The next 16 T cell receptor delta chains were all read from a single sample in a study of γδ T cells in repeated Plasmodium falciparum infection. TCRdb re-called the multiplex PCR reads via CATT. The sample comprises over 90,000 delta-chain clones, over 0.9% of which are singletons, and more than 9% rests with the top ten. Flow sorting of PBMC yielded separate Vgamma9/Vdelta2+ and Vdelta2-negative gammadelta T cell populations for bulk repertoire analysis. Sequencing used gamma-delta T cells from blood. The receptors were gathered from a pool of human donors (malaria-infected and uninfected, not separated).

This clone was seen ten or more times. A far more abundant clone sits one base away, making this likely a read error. CDR3 DNA: TGTGCCTCGGGGCCATACTGGAGGATACAACCCGATAAACTCATCTTT. This sequence encodes CASGPYWRIQPDKLIF. V is TRDV3 and J is TRDJ1, with D maybe TRDD3 (6 bases). From germline, CDR1 is TVYSNPD and CDR2 GDNSRS (reference sequence). Trimming removed 4 bases from V and 3 bases from J, with 24 bases in between. The CDR3 runs to 16 residues.

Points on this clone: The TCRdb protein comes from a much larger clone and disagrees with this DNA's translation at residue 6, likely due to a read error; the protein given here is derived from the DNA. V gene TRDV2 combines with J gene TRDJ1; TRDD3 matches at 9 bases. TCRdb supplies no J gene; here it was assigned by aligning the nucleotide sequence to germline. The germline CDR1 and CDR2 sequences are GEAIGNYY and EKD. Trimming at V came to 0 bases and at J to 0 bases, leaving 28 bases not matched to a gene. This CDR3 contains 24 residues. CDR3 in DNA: TGTGCCTGTGACACCGGGAGGGGGGGGGATACCCACTACAGTACACCGACGTACACCGATAAACTCATCTTT. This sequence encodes CACDTGRGGDTHYSTPTYTDKLIF.

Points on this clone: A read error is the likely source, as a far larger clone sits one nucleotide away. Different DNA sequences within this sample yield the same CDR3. The CDR3 coding sequence is TGTGCTCTTGGGGAACGCTACAACTGGGGGATACGATCCGATAAGCTCATCTTT. This sequence encodes CALGERYNWGIRSDKLIF. Here the V gene is TRDV1, but the J gene went uncalled; TRDD3, the table's D call, lacks a check against the DNA. CDR1 TSWWSYY and CDR2 QGS come from the germline V gene. The CDR3 runs 18 residues.

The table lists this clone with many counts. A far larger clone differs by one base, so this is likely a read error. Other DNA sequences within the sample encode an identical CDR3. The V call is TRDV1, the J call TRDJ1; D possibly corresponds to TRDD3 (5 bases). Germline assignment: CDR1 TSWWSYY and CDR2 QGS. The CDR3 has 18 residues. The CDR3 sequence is CALGECFWERSYTDKLIF. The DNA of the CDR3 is TGTGCCCTTGGGGAATGCTTCTGGGAGCGAAGCTACACCGATAAACTCATCTTT.

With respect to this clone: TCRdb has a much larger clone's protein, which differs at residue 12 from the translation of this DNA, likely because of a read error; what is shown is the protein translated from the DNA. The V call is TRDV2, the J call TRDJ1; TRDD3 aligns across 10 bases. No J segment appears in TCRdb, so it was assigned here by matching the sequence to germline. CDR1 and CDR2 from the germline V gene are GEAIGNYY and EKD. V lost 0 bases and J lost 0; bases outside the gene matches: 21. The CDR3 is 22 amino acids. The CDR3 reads CACDTITGGLIELPNYTDKLIF. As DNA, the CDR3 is TGTGCCTGTGACACCATTACTGGGGGATTGATAGAGCTACCGAATTACACCGATAAACTCATCTTT.

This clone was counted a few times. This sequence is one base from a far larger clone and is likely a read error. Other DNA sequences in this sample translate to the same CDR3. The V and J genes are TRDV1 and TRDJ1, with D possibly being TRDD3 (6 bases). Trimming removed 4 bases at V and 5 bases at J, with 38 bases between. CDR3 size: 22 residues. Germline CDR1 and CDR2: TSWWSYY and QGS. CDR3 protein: CALGGPSYTKKDMKGIPDKLIF. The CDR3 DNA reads TGTGCTCTTGGGGGTCCTTCGTATACAAAAAAGGACATGAAGGGGATTCCTGATAAACTCATCTTT.

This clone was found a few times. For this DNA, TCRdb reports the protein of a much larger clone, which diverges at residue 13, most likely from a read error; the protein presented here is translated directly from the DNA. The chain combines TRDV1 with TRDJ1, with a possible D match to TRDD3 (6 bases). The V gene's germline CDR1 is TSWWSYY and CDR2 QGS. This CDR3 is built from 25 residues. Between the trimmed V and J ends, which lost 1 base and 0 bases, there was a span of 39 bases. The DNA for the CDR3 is TGTGCTCTTGGGGAACAGGCGCGCCTTCGGGACTGGGAGATCCAAAGGAGGGGGTACACCGATAAACTCATCTTT. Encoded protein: CALGEQARLRDWEIQRRGYTDKLIF.

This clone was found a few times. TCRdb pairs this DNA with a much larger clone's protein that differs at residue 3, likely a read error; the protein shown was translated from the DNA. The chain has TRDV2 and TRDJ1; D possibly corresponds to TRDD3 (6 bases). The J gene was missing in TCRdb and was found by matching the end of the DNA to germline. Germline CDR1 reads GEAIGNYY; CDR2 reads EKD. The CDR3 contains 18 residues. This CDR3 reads CAYDTVAKVRDNSDKLIF. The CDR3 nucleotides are TGTGCCTATGACACCGTGGCGAAGGTGAGGGATAACTCCGATAAACTCATCTTT.

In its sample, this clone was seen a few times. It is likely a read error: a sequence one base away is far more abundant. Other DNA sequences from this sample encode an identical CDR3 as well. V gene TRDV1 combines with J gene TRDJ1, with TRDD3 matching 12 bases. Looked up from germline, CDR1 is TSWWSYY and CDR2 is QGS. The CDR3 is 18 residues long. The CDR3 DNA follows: TGTGCTCTTGGGGGCGTCTCGCACTGGGGGATACTTGGCGATAAACTTATCTTT. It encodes CALGGVSHWGILGDKLIF.

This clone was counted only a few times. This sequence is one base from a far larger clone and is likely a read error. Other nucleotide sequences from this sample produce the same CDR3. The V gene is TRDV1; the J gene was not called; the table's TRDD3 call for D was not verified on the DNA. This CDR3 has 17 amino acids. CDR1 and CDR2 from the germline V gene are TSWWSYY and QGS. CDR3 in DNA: TGTGCTCTTGGGGAACTTCCTACCTGTACTGGGATCGATAAACTCATCTTC. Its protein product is CALGELPTCTGIDKLIF.

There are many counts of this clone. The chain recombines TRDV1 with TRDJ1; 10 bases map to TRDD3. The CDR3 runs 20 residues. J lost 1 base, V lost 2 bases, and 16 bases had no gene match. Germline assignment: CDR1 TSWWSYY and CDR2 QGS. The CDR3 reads CALGEWTLGDRRVGTDKLIF. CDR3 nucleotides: TGTGCTCTTGGGGAATGGACACTGGGGGATCGACGGGTAGGCACCGATAAACTCATCTTT.

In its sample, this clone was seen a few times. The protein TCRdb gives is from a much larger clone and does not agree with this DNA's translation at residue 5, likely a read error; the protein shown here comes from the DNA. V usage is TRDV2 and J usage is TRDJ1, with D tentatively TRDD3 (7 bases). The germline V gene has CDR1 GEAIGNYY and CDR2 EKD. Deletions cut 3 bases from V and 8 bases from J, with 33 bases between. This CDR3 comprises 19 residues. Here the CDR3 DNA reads TGTGCCTGTGACTCCCTGGGGGGGGCCCCTTCCGAGGTGGACAGCAAACTCATCTTT. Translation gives CACDSLGGAPSEVDSKLIF.

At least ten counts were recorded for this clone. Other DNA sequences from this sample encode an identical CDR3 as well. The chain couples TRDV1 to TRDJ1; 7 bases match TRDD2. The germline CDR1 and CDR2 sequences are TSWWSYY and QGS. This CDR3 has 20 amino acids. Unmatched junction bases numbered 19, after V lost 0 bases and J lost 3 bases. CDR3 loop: CALGELSYSTRDPKADKLIF. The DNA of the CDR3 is TGTGCTCTTGGGGAACTTTCCTACTCCACAAGGGATCCAAAGGCCGATAAACTCATCTTT.

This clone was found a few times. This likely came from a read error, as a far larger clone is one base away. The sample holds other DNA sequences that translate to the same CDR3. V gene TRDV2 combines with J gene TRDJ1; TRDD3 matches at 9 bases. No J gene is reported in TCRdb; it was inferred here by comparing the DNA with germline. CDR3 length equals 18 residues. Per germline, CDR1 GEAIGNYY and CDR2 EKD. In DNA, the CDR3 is TGTGCCTGCGACAAACTGGGGGACGACGCTTTGTACACCGATAAACTCATCTTT. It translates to CACDKLGDDALYTDKLIF.

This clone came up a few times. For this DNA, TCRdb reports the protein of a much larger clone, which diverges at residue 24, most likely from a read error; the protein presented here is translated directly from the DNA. DNA for the CDR3: TGTGCTCTTGGGGAACTCTATCCTACGTTTTACCCCCCGGGGGATACTCCAAAATACACCGATAAACTCACCTTT. Its translation: CALGELYPTFYPPGDTPKYTDKLTF. No J gene call was made, and the V gene is TRDV1; the table gives TRDD3 as D, unverified against the DNA. This CDR3 has 25 residues. The germline gives CDR1 TSWWSYY, CDR2 QGS.

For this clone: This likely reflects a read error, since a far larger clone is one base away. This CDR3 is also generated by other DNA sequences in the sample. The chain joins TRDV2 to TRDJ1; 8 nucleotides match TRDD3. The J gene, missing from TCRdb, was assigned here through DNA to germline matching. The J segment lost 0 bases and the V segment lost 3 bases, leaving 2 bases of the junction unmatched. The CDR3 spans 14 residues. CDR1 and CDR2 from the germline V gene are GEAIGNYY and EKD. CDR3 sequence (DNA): TGTGCCTGTGACCCCTGGGGGAACACCGATAAACTCATCTTT. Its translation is CACDPWGNTDKLIF.